These 21 T cell receptor beta chains came from one sample sequenced in a study of blood T cell repertoires in COVID-19. Libraries were prepared by immunoSEQ multiplex PCR; TCRdb keeps only in-frame clonotypes and omits some of them. The top ten hold roughly 5.6% of the sample, which has approximately 70,000 clones, 88% seen once. The sample comprised peripheral blood. These receptors were collected from a human donor in a cohort sampled during active COVID-19.

This clone has just a few counts. V gene TRBV11-1 combines with J gene TRBJ2-7, with TRBD1 matching over 10 bases. From germline, CDR1 is SGHAT and CDR2 FQDESV (reference sequence). Unmatched junction bases numbered 2, after V lost 4 bases and J lost 2 bases. CDR3 size: 14 residues. In DNA form, the CDR3 reads TGTGCCAGCAGCTATGGACAGGGGGCCTACGAGCAGTACTTC. Its protein product is CASSYGQGAYEQYF.

The chain employs TRBV15 and TRBJ2-3, with TRBD1 as a possible D gene (5 bases). CDR3 length: 13 amino acids. Germline assignment: CDR1 LNHNV and CDR2 YYDKDF (reference sequence). The V end lost 6 bases, the J end lost 0 bases, and 7 bases lay between the germline ends. CDR3 amino acids: CATRGASTDTQYF. The CDR3 DNA reads as TGTGCCACCAGAGGGGCTAGCACAGATACGCAGTATTTT. Together with reference TRBV15 and TRBJ2-3, the CDR3 gives the full variable domain: DAMVIQNPRYQVTQFGKPVTLSCSQTLNHNVMYWYQQKSSQAPKLLFHYYDKDFNNEADTPDNFQSRRPNTSFCFLDIRSPGLGDTAMYLCATRGASTDTQYFGPGTRLTVL.

The CDR3 loop reads CASRQGEVVYGYTF. In nucleotides, the CDR3 is TGTGCCAGCAGACAAGGGGAGGTGGTCTATGGCTACACCTTC. The chain has TRBV2 and TRBJ1-2, with D possibly TRBD1 on 5 matching bases. V gave up 6 bases and J gave up 4 bases, with 15 bases separating them. The CDR3 has 14 amino acids. Per germline, CDR1 SNHLY and CDR2 FYNNEI.

In DNA form, the CDR3 reads TGTGCCAGCAGTTACGATACGGGACAGGGAGTTGAAAAACTGTTTTTT. Translating it yields CASSYDTGQGVEKLFF. V and J are TRBV6-6 and TRBJ1-4, with 9 bases lining up with TRBD1. V shed 2 bases, J shed 7 bases, and the junction held 8 bases outside the gene matches. CDR3 length: 16 amino acids. Germline values: CDR1 MNHNY, CDR2 SVGAGI (reference sequence).

The chain has TRBV5-4 and TRBJ2-5, with TRBD2 as a possible D gene (6 bases). V shed 3 bases and J shed 2 bases, with 11 bases lying between them. The CDR3 consists of 14 residues. Germline-derived CDR1 and CDR2 are SGHNT and YYREEE (reference sequence). The CDR3 bases are TGTGCCAGCAGCTCTCCGGGACTGCAAGAGACCCAGTACTTC. Its protein product is CASSSPGLQETQYF.

V gene TRBV7-9 combines with J gene TRBJ2-1; 7 bases are a match to TRBD2. J gave up 6 bases and V 5 bases, and 7 bases lay outside the gene matches. The CDR3 runs to 14 residues. Per the germline V gene, CDR1 is SEHNR and CDR2 is FQNEAQ (reference sequence). This CDR3 reads CASSGPWEGNEQFF. The CDR3 bases are TGTGCCAGCAGCGGGCCTTGGGAGGGCAATGAGCAGTTCTTC.

The V gene is TRBV20-1, the J gene TRBJ2-7; D unresolved. The CDR3 spans 11 residues. Germline V gene sequence: CDR1 DFQATT, CDR2 SNEGSKA (reference sequence). V was clipped by 2 bases and J by 5 bases, with 7 bases between them. The CDR3 DNA sequence: TGCAGTGCTAGACGACTTGACGAGCAGTACTTC. It encodes CSARRLDEQYF.

The rearrangement links TRBV11-2 to TRBJ2-1, with TRBD1 identical over 12 bases. The CDR3 is 16 amino acids. The V and J ends lost 1 base and 2 bases, in that order; junction bases with no gene match: 0. Per the germline V gene, CDR1 is SGHAT and CDR2 is FQNNGV. The CDR3 is CASSLGDRGPYNEQFF. Here the CDR3 DNA reads TGTGCCAGCAGCTTAGGGGACAGGGGGCCCTACAATGAGCAGTTCTTC.

The V gene is TRBV5-8, the J gene TRBJ1-4; 7 bases match TRBD1. The CDR3 has 14 residues. The germline V gene encodes CDR1 SGHTS and CDR2 YDEGEE. Losses at the gene ends were 0 bases for V and 6 bases for J; bases not matched to a gene: 2. CDR3 in amino acids: CASSLGQGDEKLFF. The CDR3 DNA sequence: TGTGCCAGCAGCTTGGGGCAGGGGGATGAAAAACTGTTTTTT. Full variable domain (outside the CDR3, taken from reference TRBV5-8 and TRBJ1-4): EAGVTQSPTHLIKTRGQQATLRCSPISGHTSVYWYQQALGLGLQFLLWYDEGEERNRGNFPPRFSGRQFPNYSSELNVNALELEDSALYLCASSLGQGDEKLFFGSGTQLSVL.

The chain uses TRBV5-4 and TRBJ1-1, with TRBD1 identical over 7 bases. This CDR3 region has 15 residues. Trimming at V came to 3 bases and at J to 3 bases, leaving 8 bases not matched to a gene. Germline V lookup: CDR1 SGHNT, CDR2 YYREEE (reference sequence). Here the CDR3 DNA reads TGTGCCAGCAGCTCAAGGGTGCAGGGGGACACTGAAGCTTTCTTT. This sequence encodes CASSSRVQGDTEAFF.

A single count supports this clone. The rearrangement joins TRBV25-1 to TRBJ1-5; D is undetermined. Between the trimmed V and J ends, which lost 6 bases and 1 base, there was a span of 16 bases. Germline CDR1 is MGHDK and CDR2 is SYGVNS. This CDR3 contains 16 residues. The CDR3 bases are TGTGCCAGCAGCCCGAGGGAAGCAGGCAGCAATCAGCCCCAGCATTTT. Its protein is CASSPREAGSNQPQHF.

The table lists this clone with a count of one. The J gene is TRBJ2-1, the V gene TRBV7-2, with 8 bases matching TRBD2. CDR3 length equals 14 residues. The V segment lost 8 bases and the J segment 5 bases; nucleotides outside the gene matches: 8. Germline CDR1 is SGHTA and CDR2 is FQGNSA. CDR3 region: CASGSGSDDNEQFF. The CDR3 DNA sequence: TGTGCCAGCGGGAGCGGGAGTGACGACAATGAGCAGTTCTTC.

The chain combines TRBV7-9 with TRBJ1-3; tentatively, D is TRBD1 (6 bases). The V end was cut by 5 bases, the J end by 4 bases, with 18 bases between. CDR3 size: 16 residues. CDR1 SEHNR and CDR2 FQNEAQ come from the germline V gene (reference sequence). The CDR3 DNA reads TGTGCCAGCAGCCTTACAGGGAGGGAAACAGGAAACACCATATATTTT. It encodes CASSLTGRETGNTIYF.

The chain combines TRBV7-8 with TRBJ1-2; D is perhaps TRBD1 (6 bases). Germline V gives CDR1 SGHVS, CDR2 FQNEAQ. V was pared by 8 bases and J by 1 base, with 14 bases between. The CDR3 is 14 residues long. CDR3 protein: CASSPGQSNYGYTF. The CDR3, as DNA: TGTGCCAGCTCTCCGGGACAAAGTAACTATGGCTACACCTTC.

The chain joins TRBV15 to TRBJ1-1; D is unclear. V was cut by 4 bases and J by 0 bases, with 9 bases left in between. This CDR3 spans 14 amino acids. CDR1 is LNHNV, CDR2 YYDKDF, per germline (reference sequence). This chain's CDR3 is CATSTRTVNTEAFF. The CDR3 bases are TGTGCCACCAGCACTAGGACTGTGAACACTGAAGCTTTCTTT.

The chain recombines TRBV6-5 with TRBJ2-5; 8 bases line up with TRBD2. This CDR3 comprises 14 residues. J lost 6 bases, V lost 6 bases, and 9 bases had no gene match. In germline, CDR1 is MNHEY, CDR2 SVGAGI. CDR3 nucleotides: TGTGCCAGCAGCCCCGCGGGGGGCCGAAAGACCCAGTACTTC. Amino acids: CASSPAGGRKTQYF.

This clone rates as medium-sized. The chain carries TRBV14 and TRBJ1-2; D is possibly TRBD1 (5 bases). V gave up 3 bases and J gave up 7 bases, with 12 bases separating them. Germline CDR1 and CDR2: SGHDN and FVKESK. CDR3 size: 13 residues. This CDR3 is CASSQIQAAGYTF. The DNA of the CDR3 is TGTGCCAGCAGCCAGATACAGGCGGCTGGCTACACCTTC.

The V gene is TRBV9, the J gene TRBJ2-3, with 10 bases matching TRBD2. After removal of 2 bases from V and 3 bases from J, the junction contained 6 bases not matched to a gene. The CDR3 has 16 residues. CDR1 SGDLS and CDR2 YYNGEE come from the germline V gene. CDR3 protein: CASSVSGGLKTDTQYF. The DNA for the CDR3 is TGTGCCAGCAGCGTTAGCGGGGGGCTAAAAACAGATACGCAGTATTTT.

This chain links TRBV3-1 (or the pseudogene TRBV3-2) with TRBJ2-3; D call uncertain. The CDR3 loop spans 13 amino acids. CDR1 and CDR2 from the germline V gene are LGHDT and YNNKEL (reference sequence). Trimming removed 1 base at V and 9 bases at J, with 11 bases between. This chain's CDR3 is CASSQAESATQYF. The CDR3 DNA reads TGTGCCAGCAGCCAAGCGGAGTCAGCAACGCAGTATTTT.

The chain recombines TRBV13 with TRBJ2-3; TRBD1 is a possible D gene (5 bases). Germline loops: CDR1 PRHDT, CDR2 FYEKMQ (reference sequence). Trimming stripped 4 bases from V and 1 base from J, with 12 bases between. The CDR3 totals 15 residues. This CDR3 is CASSSRARGTDTQYF. The CDR3 region has the DNA TGTGCCAGCAGCTCACGGGCCAGGGGCACAGATACGCAGTATTTT.

This chain uses TRBV7-3 with TRBJ2-2; maybe TRBD1 (5 bases). The germline gives CDR1 SGHTA, CDR2 FQGTGA. CDR3 length equals 15 residues. Trimming cost V 4 bases and J 4 bases, with 13 bases left between them. In nucleotides, the CDR3 is TGTGCCAGCAGCTCAGGGATTAGACGCACCGGGGAGCTGTTTTTT. Amino acid sequence: CASSSGIRRTGELFF.